These 14 T cell receptor beta chains came from one sample sequenced in a study of CD8 T cells in ankylosing spondylitis. Using its own MiXCR run on the 5' RACE reads, TCRdb lists one record per CDR3 protein. The sample includes roughly 120,000 distinct CDR3 sequences, 6.5% to 9% of them seen just once. Sequencing was carried out using blood, either unsorted or a sorted T cell fraction (not recorded which). The receptors here all came from a male donor with ankylosing spondylitis or in good health (not recorded which).

This clonotype was seen repeatedly, ten times or more. The rearrangement joins TRBV28 to TRBJ2-1; 12 bases line up with TRBD2. J was trimmed by 4 bases and V by 3 bases; bases with no gene match: 4. The CDR3 spans 16 residues. CDR1 and CDR2 (germline): MDHEN, SYDVKM. DNA of the CDR3: TGTGCCAGCAGTTTGACTAGCGGGAGTTCTTACAATGAGCAGTTCTTC. Protein product: CASSLTSGSSYNEQFF.

This clonotype appeared many times. The V and J genes are TRBV20-1 and TRBJ2-3; 9 bases fit TRBD2. Germline V lookup: CDR1 DFQATT, CDR2 SNEGSKA (reference sequence). CDR3 size: 14 residues. J was trimmed by 3 bases and V by 3 bases; bases with no gene match: 4. The CDR3 DNA reads as TGCAGTGCTAGGCTAGCGGGATTGACAGATACGCAGTATTTT. This sequence encodes CSARLAGLTDTQYF.

This clonotype was recorded at least ten times. The chain links TRBV7-9 to TRBJ1-2; the D is unclear. V was clipped by 4 bases and J by 2 bases, with 17 bases between them. CDR3 length: 16 amino acids. The V gene's germline CDR1 is SEHNR and CDR2 FQNEAQ (reference sequence). Here the CDR3 reads CASSSPVEGDNYGYTF. In DNA, the CDR3 is TGTGCCAGCAGCTCCCCCGTAGAGGGCGACAACTATGGCTACACCTTC.

CDR3: CASSSVYEQFF. The CDR3 DNA is TGTGCCAGCAGTTCGGTTTACGAGCAGTTCTTC. The chain joins TRBV28 to TRBJ2-7; no clear D. The J call may not be correct, given that the DNA end is closer to TRBJ2-1. CDR1 and CDR2 (germline): MDHEN, SYDVKM. The length of the CDR3 is 11 residues.

This clonotype was detected many times. CDR3 sequence reads: CATMGRLPYEQYF. Written as DNA, the CDR3 is TGTGCCACAATGGGACGGTTGCCCTACGAGCAGTACTTC. The chain has TRBV10-3 and TRBJ2-7; either TRBD1 or TRBD2 may supply D (5 bases each). The CDR3 sequence is 13 residues long. V was cut by 10 bases and J by 2 bases, with 15 bases left in between. CDR1 and CDR2 from the germline V gene are ENHRY and SYGVKD.

This clonotype was seen at least ten times. The chain combines TRBV20-1 with TRBJ2-3; 8 bases match TRBD1. There are 14 residues in the CDR3. CDR1 and CDR2 (germline): DFQATT, SNEGSKA (reference sequence). Trimming at V came to 0 bases and at J to 4 bases, leaving 3 bases not matched to a gene. CDR3 DNA: TGCAGTGCTAGAGAGGCAGGGGGCGCAGATACGCAGTATTTT. Amino acid sequence: CSAREAGGADTQYF.

This clonotype came up many times. The chain recombines TRBV6-1 with TRBJ2-1; 11 bases are a match to TRBD1. Per the germline V gene, CDR1 is MNHNS and CDR2 is SASEGT. The CDR3 totals 14 residues. J gave up 8 bases and V 1 base, and 1 base lay outside the gene matches. CDR3 amino acids: CASSEGTGGYEQFF. In nucleotides, the CDR3 is TGTGCCAGCAGTGAAGGGACAGGGGGCTATGAGCAGTTCTTC.

Concerning this clonotype itself: Since a much larger clone is just one base distant, this may be a read error. The chain carries TRBV7-3 and TRBJ2-5; D not resolved. Germline V gene sequence: CDR1 SGHTA, CDR2 FQGTGA. The CDR3 totals 14 residues. The CDR3: CASSKLTVKEPQYF. For the CDR3, the DNA is TGTGCCAGCAGCAAACTTACAGTCAAAGAGCCCCAGTACTTC.

The rearrangement uses TRBV18 and TRBJ2-4, with TRBD1 as a possible D gene (6 bases). Germline loops: CDR1 KGHSH, CDR2 LQKENI. V was trimmed by 2 bases and J by 1 base, leaving 6 bases between them. There are 14 residues in the CDR3. The CDR3 sequence is CASSPGQAKNIQYF. CDR3 sequence (DNA): TGTGCCAGCTCACCAGGACAGGCCAAAAACATTCAGTACTTC.

This clonotype has a count of ten or more. The CDR3 loop reads CASSPQGARTDTQYF. In nucleotides, the CDR3 is TGCGCCAGCAGCCCGCAGGGGGCCAGGACAGATACGCAGTATTTT. This chain uses TRBV5-1 with TRBJ2-3; 8 positions match TRBD1. CDR1 and CDR2 (germline): SGHRS, YFSETQ. CDR3 length: 15 amino acids. V was pared by 4 bases and J by 3 bases, with 7 bases of the junction left unmatched.

This clonotype was observed at least ten times. The chain is built from TRBV7-3 and TRBJ2-3; 9 bases line up with TRBD2. J gave up 5 bases and V 5 bases, and 8 bases lay outside the gene matches. The V gene's germline CDR1 is SGHTA and CDR2 FQGTGA. The CDR3 runs 15 residues. CDR3 residues: CASSVQGLAQDTQYF. In DNA form, the CDR3 reads TGTGCCAGCAGCGTACAGGGACTAGCACAAGATACGCAGTATTTT.

This clonotype came up many times. V is TRBV3-1 and J is TRBJ1-5; D call uncertain. Trimming took 1 base from V and 7 from J, leaving 11 bases between them. The CDR3 is made up of 14 amino acids. CDR1 and CDR2 (germline): LGHDT, YNNKEL (reference sequence). CDR3 region: CASSQGARSQPQHF. The CDR3 DNA follows: TGTGCCAGCAGCCAAGGAGCAAGGAGCCAGCCCCAGCATTTT.

This clonotype was observed at least ten times. The chain's CDR3 is CASSAMGQRTDTQYF. In nucleotides, the CDR3 is TGTGCCAGCTCAGCAATGGGACAGCGCACAGATACGCAGTATTTT. The chain joins TRBV18 to TRBJ2-3; 7 bases are shared with TRBD1. V was clipped by 5 bases and J by 1 base; unmatched bases: 6. The CDR3 extends over 15 amino acids. Per germline, CDR1 KGHSH and CDR2 LQKENI.

This clonotype was found many times. The chain has TRBV27 and TRBJ2-1; D is undetermined. CDR1 MNHEY and CDR2 SMNVEV come from the germline V gene (reference sequence). Trimming cost V 5 bases and J 0 bases, with 11 bases left between them. The CDR3 covers 15 residues. The CDR3 is CASSPDPSSYNEQFF. Written as DNA, the CDR3 is TGTGCCAGCAGTCCCGACCCGTCCTCCTACAATGAGCAGTTCTTC.